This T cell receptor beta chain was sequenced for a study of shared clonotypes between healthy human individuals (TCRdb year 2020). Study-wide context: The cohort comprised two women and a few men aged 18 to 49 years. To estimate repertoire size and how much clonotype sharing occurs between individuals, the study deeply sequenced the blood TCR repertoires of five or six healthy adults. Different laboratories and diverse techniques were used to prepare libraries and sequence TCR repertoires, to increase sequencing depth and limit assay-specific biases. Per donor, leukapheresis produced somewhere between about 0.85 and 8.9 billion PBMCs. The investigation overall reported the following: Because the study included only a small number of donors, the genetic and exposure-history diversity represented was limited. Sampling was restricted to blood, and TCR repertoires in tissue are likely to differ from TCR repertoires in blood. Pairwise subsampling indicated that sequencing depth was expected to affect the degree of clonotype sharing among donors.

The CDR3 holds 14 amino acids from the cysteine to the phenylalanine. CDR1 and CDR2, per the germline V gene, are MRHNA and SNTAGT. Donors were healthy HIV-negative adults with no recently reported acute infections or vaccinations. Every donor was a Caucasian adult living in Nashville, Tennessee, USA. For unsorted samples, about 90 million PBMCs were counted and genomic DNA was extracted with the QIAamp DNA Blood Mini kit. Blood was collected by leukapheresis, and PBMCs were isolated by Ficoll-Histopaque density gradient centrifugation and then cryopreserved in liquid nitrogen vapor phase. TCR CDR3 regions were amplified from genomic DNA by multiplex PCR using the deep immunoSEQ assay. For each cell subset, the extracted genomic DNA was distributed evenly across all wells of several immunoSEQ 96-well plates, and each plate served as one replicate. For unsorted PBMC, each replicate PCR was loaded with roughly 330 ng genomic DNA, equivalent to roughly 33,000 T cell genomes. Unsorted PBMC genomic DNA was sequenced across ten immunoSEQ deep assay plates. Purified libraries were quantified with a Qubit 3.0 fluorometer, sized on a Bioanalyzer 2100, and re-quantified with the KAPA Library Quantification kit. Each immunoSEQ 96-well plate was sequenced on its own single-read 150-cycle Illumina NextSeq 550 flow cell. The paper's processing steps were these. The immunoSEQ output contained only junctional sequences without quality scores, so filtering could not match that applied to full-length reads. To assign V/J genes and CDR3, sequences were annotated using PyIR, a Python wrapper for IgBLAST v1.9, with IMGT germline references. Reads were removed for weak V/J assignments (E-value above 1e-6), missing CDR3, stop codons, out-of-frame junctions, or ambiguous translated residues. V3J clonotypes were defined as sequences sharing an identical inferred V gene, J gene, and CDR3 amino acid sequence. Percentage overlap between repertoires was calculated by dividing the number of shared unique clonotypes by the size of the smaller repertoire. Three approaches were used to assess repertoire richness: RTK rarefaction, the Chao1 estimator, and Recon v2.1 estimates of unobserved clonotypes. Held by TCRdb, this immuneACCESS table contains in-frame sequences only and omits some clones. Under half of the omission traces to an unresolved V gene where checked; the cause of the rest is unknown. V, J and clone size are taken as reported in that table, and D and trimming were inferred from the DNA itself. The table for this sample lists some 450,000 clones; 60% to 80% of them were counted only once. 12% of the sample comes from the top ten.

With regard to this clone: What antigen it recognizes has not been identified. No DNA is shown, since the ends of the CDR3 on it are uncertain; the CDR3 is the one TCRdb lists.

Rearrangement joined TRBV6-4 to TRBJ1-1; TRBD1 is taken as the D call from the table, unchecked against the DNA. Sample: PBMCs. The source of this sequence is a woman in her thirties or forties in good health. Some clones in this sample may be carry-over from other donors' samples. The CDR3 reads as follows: CASSVGQGSTEALF.